Sequencing of this T cell receptor beta chain was carried out in a study of control samples from healthy donors and cancer patients. The data were produced by immunoSEQ multiplex PCR, yet TCRdb's version contains in-frame clones alone and is incomplete. There are 85,000 to 95,000 clones in the sample; approximately 89% occur only once, and over 0.75% lies in the top ten. The CDR3 has 16 amino acids. Material: blood. This clonotype was sampled from a woman aged 25-40 years in good health. The gene calls are TRBV1 and TRBJ2-7; TRBD2, the table's D call, lacks a check against the DNA. TRBV1 is tagged as a pseudogene. The CDR3 DNA is TGCACCAGCAGCCAACGGCGGGAGTGGCCCCTCTACGAGCAGTACTTC. Translation gives CTSSQRREWPLYEQYF.